This is a list of T cell receptor beta chains from one sample in a study of blood T cell repertoires in COVID-19. Sequencing used immunoSEQ multiplex PCR; TCRdb keeps in-frame clones, though not all of them. The sample holds 150,000 or so clones; more than 85% are singletons and the top ten take around 0.6%. The material sequenced was peripheral blood. These TCRs come from a man aged 55 to 70 with COVID-19, enrolled during active disease. CDR3s include the opening cysteine and the closing phenylalanine or tryptophan. A D gene is named only where the DNA matches it firmly. Some rows have no size entry. The others give once, few or many, or a class for an expanded clone.

abundance	j_gene	d_gene	v_gene	CDR3nt	CDR3aa
-	TRBJ1-3	TRBD1	TRBV9	TGTGCCAGCAGTGGGGGCTCCGGGACAGGGGTCTCTGGAAACACCATATATTTT	CASSGGSGTGVSGNTIYF
once	TRBJ1-1	TRBD1	TRBV18	TGTGCCAGCTCACCATCGGGACAGGAAGCTTTCTTT	CASSPSGQEAFF
-	TRBJ2-7	TRBD1	TRBV28	TGTGCCAGCAGTTTAAGCAGGGGACAGTACGAGCAGTACTTC	CASSLSRGQYEQYF
-	TRBJ1-4	-	TRBV5-5	TGTGCCAGCAGACCAACAGGGTTAGTGTCTAATGAAAAACTGTTTTTT	CASRPTGLVSNEKLFF
-	TRBJ1-1	TRBD1	TRBV6-5	TGTGCCAGCAGTTACTTATATGGGACAGGGTATACTGAAGCTTTCTTT	CASSYLYGTGYTEAFF
-	TRBJ1-2	-	TRBV10-1	TGCGCCGGAAAAGGGGGTGGCTATGGCTACACCTTC	CAGKGGGYGYTF
-	TRBJ2-2	TRBD2	TRBV19	TGTGCCAGTAGTAGGGCTAGCGGGGGGACCGGGGAGCTGTTTTTT	CASSRASGGTGELFF
-	TRBJ2-5	-	TRBV24-1	TGTGCCACCAGTGATTTGCGTGGCAATGAGACCCAGTACTTC	CATSDLRGNETQYF
-	TRBJ2-6	-	TRBV3-1/TRBV3-2	TGTGCCAGCAGCCAGACGGGGACAGGGGCCAACGTCCTGACTTTC	CASSQTGTGANVLTF
-	TRBJ2-5	-	TRBV2	TGTGCCAGCAGTGAATATAACGCGGAGGAGACCCAGTACTTC	CASSEYNAEETQYF
-	TRBJ1-2	TRBD1	TRBV4-2	TGTGCCAGCAGCCAGCCGACAGGGGAAAACTATGGCTACACCTTC	CASSQPTGENYGYTF
-	TRBJ2-7	-	TRBV7-2	TGTGCCAGCAGCGTTAGTGGGGCTCCCTACGAGCAGTACTTC	CASSVSGAPYEQYF
-	TRBJ2-2	TRBD1	TRBV7-9	TGTGCCAGCAGCTCCCGGGACAGGGTAGCCGGGGAGCTGTTTTTT	CASSSRDRVAGELFF
-	TRBJ1-1	-	TRBV7-2	TGTGCCAGCAGCTTAGTCGACGGGTTGAACACTGAAGCTTTCTTT	CASSLVDGLNTEAFF
-	TRBJ2-3	TRBD1	TRBV18	TGTGCCAGCTCACCACCACAGGGGGCCAGCACAGATACGCAGTATTTT	CASSPPQGASTDTQYF
few	TRBJ2-7	-	TRBV24-1	TGTGCCACCAGTGACGCTACTAGGAACGAGCAGTACTTC	CATSDATRNEQYF
-	TRBJ1-5	-	TRBV6-5	TGTGCCAGCAGTTACGGCAGGGCGGATCAGCCCCAGCATTTT	CASSYGRADQPQHF
-	TRBJ1-1	-	TRBV18	TGTGCCAGCTCACCACAGGGGACTGAAGCTTTCTTT	CASSPQGTEAFF
-	TRBJ1-1	-	TRBV6-5	TGTGCCAGCACGGGGAGGACTGAAGCTTTCTTT	CASTGRTEAFF
-	TRBJ2-5	TRBD2	TRBV6-5	TGTGCCAGCAGGGACGGGGGGGGAGAGACCCAGTACTTC	CASRDGGGETQYF
-	TRBJ1-5	TRBD1	TRBV12-5	TGTGCTAGTGGTTTGGGAGGACAGGGACCTCAGCCCCAGCATTTT	CASGLGGQGPQPQHF
-	TRBJ1-5	-	TRBV29-1	TGCAGCGTCAGGACTGTTAATCAGCCCCAGCATTTT	CSVRTVNQPQHF
once	TRBJ2-1	-	TRBV7-3	TGTGCCAGCAGTACGGGGTCCTACAATGAGCAGTTCTTC	CASSTGSYNEQFF
few	TRBJ2-2	-	TRBV9	TGTGCCAGCAGCACCCGGGGGAGTCAGAACACCGGGGAGCTGTTTTTT	CASSTRGSQNTGELFF
-	TRBJ1-5	TRBD1	TRBV18	TGTGCCAGCTCCCCCACAGGGGAGCGTCAGCCCCAGCATTTT	CASSPTGERQPQHF
few	TRBJ1-1	-	TRBV7-3	TGTGCCAGCAGCTTAATAGGGGGTGAAGCTTTCTTT	CASSLIGGEAFF
-	TRBJ2-2	-	TRBV7-2	TGTGCCAGCAGCTTAGCGGGGGGAACCGGGGAGCTGTTTTTT	CASSLAGGTGELFF
-	TRBJ2-5	-	TRBV11-1	TGTGCCAGCAGCTTACGGGGGACCGAACAAGAGACCCAGTACTTC	CASSLRGTEQETQYF
-	TRBJ1-2	TRBD1	TRBV30	TGTGCCTGGTCCGGGACAGGGGGCGGCTACACCTTC	CAWSGTGGGYTF
-	TRBJ2-6	TRBD2	TRBV28	TGTGCCAGCAGTTTAGGGACGTCGGGAGGTCCTGGGGCCAACGTCCTGACTTTC	CASSLGTSGGPGANVLTF
-	TRBJ2-7	TRBD1	TRBV2	TGTGCCACCTACGGACAGGGGGCGCCTCACGAGCAGTACTTC	CATYGQGAPHEQYF
once	TRBJ2-5	-	TRBV5-4	TGTGCCAGCAGCGGGGGGGCGCGGGACCGCCAAGAGACCCAGTACTTC	CASSGGARDRQETQYF
-	TRBJ1-5	TRBD1	TRBV28	TGTGCCAGCAGTCGATCGGGACAGGGGCTAAACCAGCCCCAGCATTTT	CASSRSGQGLNQPQHF
-	TRBJ1-1	TRBD1	TRBV19	TGTGCCAGTAGTTTCCAGACAGGGTCGACTGAAGCTTTCTTT	CASSFQTGSTEAFF
-	TRBJ1-1	TRBD1	TRBV19	TGTGCCAGCGCTACGCTACCGGGACAGCAGAACACTGAAGCTTTCTTT	CASATLPGQQNTEAFF
-	TRBJ1-1	-	TRBV19	TGTGCCAGTAGTGGGGACACGCGGAACACTGAAGCTTTCTTT	CASSGDTRNTEAFF
-	TRBJ1-4	TRBD1	TRBV3-1/TRBV3-2	TGTGCCAGCAGCCAAGATGGACAGGGTGAAACTAATGAAAAACTGTTTTTT	CASSQDGQGETNEKLFF
-	TRBJ2-7	TRBD1	TRBV28	TGTGCCAGCAGTTTAGTAAGGGACAGGGGGGGCGAGCAGTACTTC	CASSLVRDRGGEQYF
-	TRBJ1-2	-	TRBV7-8	TGTGCCAGCAGCTTCCTTGATGGCTACACCTTC	CASSFLDGYTF
-	TRBJ2-1	TRBD1	TRBV6-5	TGTGCCAGCAGTCTAAGACAGGGGGTTACAGATGAGCAGTTCTTC	CASSLRQGVTDEQFF
-	TRBJ2-7	-	TRBV19	TGTGCCAGTACCAAGAGGACAGACTCAACCCCCTACGAGCAGTACTTC	CASTKRTDSTPYEQYF